This T cell receptor gamma chain appears in the sequencing data of a study of gamma-delta chains in newborns, infants, children. Study-level background: Microbial exposure reportedly drives polyclonal innate γδ T cell expansion after birth.

TCRdb reprocessed the reads using CATT. The table lists around 1,200 gamma-chain clones, 56% of them singletons. Germline V gene data show CDR1 as EGSNGY and CDR2 as YDSYNSKV. The CDR3 spans 13 residues. V shed 6 bases, J shed 7 bases, and the junction held 12 bases outside the gene matches. The sample comprised blood. The origin of this receptor is a child who was a newborn, infant or young child, either healthy, febrile or measles-vaccinated (not recorded which). This sequence joins TRGV2 and TRGJ1 or TRGJ2. TCRdb gives no J gene; it was assigned here by matching the DNA to germline. The CDR3 protein is CATWNWLGYKKLF. Here the CDR3 DNA reads TGTGCCACCTGGAACTGGCTGGGGTATAAGAAACTCTTT.